This T cell receptor (beta chain) is drawn from a study of blood T cells in healthy people across ages. The authors ran a second PCR of 7 to 11 cycles using a sample-barcoded 5' primer and a J-beta primer mix. Each of the cDNA molecules was tagged by a template-switch adaptor with 12 random nucleotides. MiXCR, applied by TCRdb to the 5' RACE reads, yields one record per CDR3 protein. The data hold around 1.5 million distinct CDR3 sequences, with approximately 60% observed a single time. The CDR3 runs to 15 residues. CDR1 and CDR2 from the germline V gene are DFQATT and SNEGSKA (reference sequence). V gene TRBV20-1 combines with J gene TRBJ2-5; D is possibly TRBD2 (6 bases). The end of the DNA aligns better with TRBJ2-7, so the J call may be wrong. Sequenced: blood. The clonotype originates from a man between 18 and 29 years old in good health. CDR3 DNA: TGCAGTGCTGAATCGCCGGGACTCTTTACCCCCGAGCAGTACTTC. Encoded protein: CSAESPGLFTPEQYF.